This TCR beta chain was captured in a study of cytomegalovirus exposure and HLA in healthy donors. Study-level findings and limits: Despite most TCR sequences being rare, some public TCRs occurred in many donors. Accurate predictions that matched the HLA-A and HLA-B alleles of most subjects were reportedly made from TCR beta sequences. Later on, an analysis showed TCR association rates differing by HLA locus, with DRB1 the most and HLA-C the fewest.

The primer mix had 60 Vbeta and 13 Jbeta primers. Assay: immunoSEQ multiplex PCR; the TCRdb copy retains only in-frame clones and omits some. The sample holds roughly 89,000 clones, over 60% seen once. In this sample, this clone turned up once. Antigen unknown. The sample was PBMCs. The clonotype comes from a woman aged 45-65 years in good health and CMV-seropositive.

This CDR3 reads CASSPWGTGGRETQYF. CDR3 nucleotide sequence: TGTGCCAGCAGCCCCTGGGGGACAGGGGGCAGAGAGACCCAGTACTTC. The chain links TRBV14 to TRBJ2-5, with 12 bases identical to TRBD1. Germline V gene data show CDR1 as SGHDN and CDR2 as FVKESK. With V trimmed by 4 bases and J by 4 bases, 7 bases remained unmatched. CDR3 size: 16 residues.